This T cell receptor (beta chain) derives from a study of OX40 agonist ivuxolimab in advanced cancers. General study points: Within 6 weeks, CD4+ and CD8+ blood T cells expanded clonally at 0.1 to 3.0 mg/kg.

Prior autoimmune disease or systemic immunosuppression barred patients. CDR3 length: 14 amino acids. Trimming took off 0 bases at V and 3 bases at J, with 6 bases between the two ends. From germline, CDR1 is LGHNA and CDR2 YNFKEQ. With regard to this clone: Its antigen is as yet unknown.

Clones were sequenced by immunoSEQ multiplex PCR, and TCRdb holds only the in-frame ones, with some missing. The sample carries approximately 52,000 clones, approximately 84% recorded once. The source is an adult with an advanced solid tumor such as melanoma, head and neck, liver or kidney cancer. The gene calls are TRBV4-2 and TRBJ1-5, with D hard to call. Sequenced here: CD4+ or CD8+ T cells sorted from blood, sampled in a trial of the OX40 agonist ivuxolimab. The CDR3 loop reads CASSQEGVNQPQHF. The CDR3 bases are TGTGCCAGCAGCCAAGAGGGAGTCAATCAGCCCCAGCATTTT.